The 4 T cell receptor beta chains given below trace back to one sample, sequenced in a study of blood T cell repertoires in COVID-19. This table comes from immunoSEQ multiplex PCR, and its TCRdb copy is limited to in-frame clones, with some not included. This sample has roughly 63,000 clones, with around 90% found just once. Sequencing was performed on peripheral blood. The receptor source for this set is a man between 60 and 70 years old with acute or convalescent COVID-19.

CDR3 protein: CASSSLRTGRNTEAFF. DNA for the CDR3: TGTGCCAGCAGTTCCTTACGGACAGGCCGGAACACTGAAGCTTTCTTT. This chain connects TRBV6-2 or TRBV6-3 to TRBJ1-1; 7 bases map to TRBD1. Germline V gives CDR1 MNHEY, CDR2 SVGEGT. This CDR3 spans 16 amino acids. The J segment lost 1 base and the V segment lost 4 bases, leaving 9 bases of the junction unmatched.

The V call is TRBV29-1, the J call TRBJ1-1; 8 bases fit TRBD1. The germline V gene has CDR1 SQVTM and CDR2 ANQGSEA. This CDR3 contains 12 residues. V lost 3 bases and J lost 8; bases outside the gene matches: 5. DNA of the CDR3: TGCAGCGTTGATCTGGGACAGGAGGAAGCTTTCTTT. Translation gives CSVDLGQEEAFF.

The chain joins TRBV9 to TRBJ2-7; TRBD1 agrees at 11 bases. The CDR3 extends over 14 amino acids. With V trimmed by 2 bases and J by 3 bases, 1 base remained unmatched. Germline lookup yields CDR1 SGDLS and CDR2 YYNGEE. CDR3 nucleotide sequence: TGTGCCAGCAGCGTGGGACAGGGGGTCTACGAGCAGTACTTC. It encodes CASSVGQGVYEQYF.

V and J are TRBV9 and TRBJ2-7, with D possibly TRBD1 on 6 matching bases. CDR1 and CDR2 from the germline V gene are SGDLS and YYNGEE. With 0 bases removed from V and 0 bases from J, the gap between germline ends came to 10 bases. This CDR3 has 15 residues. The CDR3 loop reads CASSVGTASSYEQYF. The CDR3 DNA sequence: TGTGCCAGCAGCGTAGGGACAGCGAGCTCCTACGAGCAGTACTTC. Variable domain in full (rest from reference TRBV9 and TRBJ2-7): DSGVTQTPKHLITATGQRVTLRCSPRSGDLSVYWYQQSLDQGLQFLIQYYNGEERAKGNILERFSAQQFPDLHSELNLSSLELGDSALYFCASSVGTASSYEQYFGPGTRLTVT.